The clone carrying this TCR beta chain was found a few times. Its antigen is still unknown. This record belongs to a study of beta chain features in type 1 diabetes. Study outcomes and limitations: VDJ junctions in type 1 diabetes patients carried more deletions and fewer insertions. Sequencing the cDNA could make cells with high TCR expression show up more than they should.

CDR3 size: 17 residues. The V gene lost 4 bases and the J gene lost 0 bases, with 16 bases spanning the gap. Per germline, CDR1 LGHNA and CDR2 YSLEER. Sequencing targeted expressed TCRB transcripts, as all isolated RNA had been reverse transcribed. The protocol was immunoSEQ multiplex PCR, while the TCRdb copy is restricted to in-frame clones and leaves out a portion. The table has around 160,000 clones, around 50% seen once; the top ten hold under 0.5%. This chain joins TRBV4-3 and TRBJ1-3, with D hard to call. This sequence was found in a man aged 18 to 35 in good health. Sequencing was done on a sample of Tregs from blood. The CDR3 coding sequence is TGCGCCAGCAGCCGCCGAAGCGGGATGAGCTCTGGAAACACCATATATTTT. Translated: CASSRRSGMSSGNTIYF.